Shown below are 23 T cell receptor beta chains from a single sample sequenced in a study of T-cell memory formation after mild COVID-19. A single record per CDR3 protein comes from TCRdb applying MiXCR to the 5' RACE reads. This sample yields 300,000 to 400,000 distinct CDR3 sequences, of which around 20% are seen a single time; about 12% belongs to the top ten. Material for sequencing was PBMCs or a T cell subset sorted from them (not recorded which). The source of these receptors is an adult woman who had mild COVID-19 (a few samples of this study predate the infection). Cell type and time point are not known.

This clonotype was observed a handful of times. V and J are TRBV2 and TRBJ2-7; D is uncertain. Germline CDR1 and CDR2: SNHLY and FYNNEI. The CDR3 has 14 amino acids. Trimming removed 5 bases at V and 3 bases at J, with 14 bases between. CDR3 loop: CASSYGLTLYEQYF. The CDR3 DNA follows: TGTGCCAGCAGTTATGGATTAACTCTCTACGAGCAGTACTTC.

V and J are TRBV30 and TRBJ2-7; 9 nucleotides agree with TRBD1. The V gene end was trimmed by 0 bases and the J gene end by 2 bases; junction bases not matched to a gene: 8. Germline CDR1 and CDR2: GTSNPN and SVGIG (reference sequence). The CDR3 spans 16 residues. This CDR3 reads CAWSVLKTGGTYEQYF. CDR3 nucleotides: TGTGCCTGGAGTGTACTTAAGACAGGGGGGACCTACGAGCAGTACTTC.

This clonotype has at least ten counts. The gene calls are TRBV7-6 and TRBJ2-7; D not certain. V shed 1 base and J shed 0 bases, with 16 bases lying between them. Looked up from germline, CDR1 is SGHVS and CDR2 is FNYEAQ. This CDR3 region has 17 residues. The CDR3 DNA is TGTGCCAGCAGCTTAGGAACGGCAGGCCGGAGCTCCTACGAGCAGTACTTC. Protein product: CASSLGTAGRSSYEQYF.

This clonotype was picked up a small number of times. The chain links TRBV11-2 to TRBJ2-3; perhaps TRBD2 as D (6 bases). The germline gives CDR1 SGHAT, CDR2 FQNNGV. V was clipped by 5 bases and J by 3 bases, with 15 bases between them. The CDR3 totals 15 residues. CDR3 in DNA: TGTGCCAGCAGCCCGGGAAGCGGGCTTACAGATACGCAGTATTTT. It specifies CASSPGSGLTDTQYF. Filled out from reference TRBV11-2 and TRBJ2-3, the complete variable domain reads EAGVAQSPRYKIIEKRQSVAFWCNPISGHATLYWYQQILGQGPKLLIQFQNNGVVDDSQLPKDRFSAERLKGVDSTLKIQPAKLEDSAVYLCASSPGSGLTDTQYFGPGTRLTVL.

This clonotype was found a few times. V and J are TRBV24-1 and TRBJ2-1; no clear D gene. CDR1 and CDR2 (germline): KGHDR, SFDVKD. The CDR3 runs 13 residues. V was clipped by 3 bases and J by 8 bases, with 10 bases between them. CDR3: CATSDPRGYEQFF. For the CDR3, the DNA is TGTGCCACCAGTGATCCGCGAGGCTATGAGCAGTTCTTC.

This clonotype occurred a few times. The chain carries TRBV11-2 and TRBJ2-7, with 7 bases aligning to TRBD1. V shed 1 base, J shed 2 bases, and the junction held 8 bases outside the gene matches. Germline CDR1 and CDR2: SGHAT and FQNNGV. The CDR3 consists of 16 residues. The CDR3 region is CASSLVRGIGPYEQYF. CDR3 nucleotide sequence: TGTGCCAGCAGCTTAGTCAGGGGGATTGGCCCCTACGAGCAGTACTTC. Looking up the rest from reference TRBV11-2 and TRBJ2-7 gives the full variable domain: EAGVAQSPRYKIIEKRQSVAFWCNPISGHATLYWYQQILGQGPKLLIQFQNNGVVDDSQLPKDRFSAERLKGVDSTLKIQPAKLEDSAVYLCASSLVRGIGPYEQYFGPGTRLTVT.

V usage is TRBV14 and J usage is TRBJ2-7; D remains ambiguous. CDR1 and CDR2 (germline): SGHDN, FVKESK. Trimming stripped 6 bases from V and 6 bases from J, with 21 bases between. The length of the CDR3 is 15 residues. The CDR3 loop is CASSPRTFPSPEQYF. CDR3 bases: TGTGCCAGCAGTCCAAGGACCTTCCCTTCGCCCGAGCAGTACTTC.

This clonotype has just a few counts. V is TRBV5-1 and J is TRBJ2-2; D could derive from TRBD1 or TRBD2 (6 bases each). Trimming removed 2 bases from V and 3 bases from J, with 11 bases in between. Germline CDR1 SGHRS, CDR2 YFSETQ. The CDR3 extends over 15 amino acids. The CDR3 sequence: CASSFEGGHTGELFF. The CDR3 bases are TGCGCCAGCAGCTTTGAGGGGGGCCACACCGGGGAGCTGTTTTTT.

The chain carries TRBV9 and TRBJ2-7; unclear D gene. The V gene's germline CDR1 is SGDLS and CDR2 YYNGEE. V was pared by 4 bases and J by 3 bases, with 17 bases between. This CDR3 region has 15 residues. The CDR3: CASSPNSSPGYEQYF. The CDR3, as DNA: TGTGCCAGCAGCCCCAACAGTTCTCCGGGCTACGAGCAGTACTTC.

J is TRBJ2-1 and V is TRBV10-2; D call uncertain. Trimming pared 8 bases from V and 9 bases from J, leaving 11 bases between. There are 11 residues in the CDR3. Germline loops: CDR1 WSHSY, CDR2 SAAADI. The CDR3 DNA reads TGCGCCAGCTCCCCTATTACTGAGCAGTTCTTC. The encoded protein is CASSPITEQFF.

This clonotype turned up a few times. V and J are TRBV6-1 and TRBJ1-1, with 10 bases matching TRBD1. The length of the CDR3 is 17 residues. Germline CDR1 is MNHNS and CDR2 is SASEGT. V dropped 2 bases and J dropped 0; count of bases not matched to a gene: 6. This CDR3 reads CASSESTGTGVNTEAFF. CDR3 in DNA: TGTGCCAGCAGTGAAAGCACCGGGACAGGGGTGAACACTGAAGCTTTCTTT.

The rearrangement joins TRBV7-9 to TRBJ1-1; the D is unclear. The germline V gene encodes CDR1 SEHNR and CDR2 FQNEAQ (reference sequence). The V and J ends lost 3 bases and 3 bases respectively, with 29 bases between them. The CDR3 covers 20 residues. The CDR3 nucleotides are TGTGCCAGCAGCTTTTGGCCTAAGCCAACCTGGGTGCACCGAGACACTGAAGCTTTCTTT. It translates to CASSFWPKPTWVHRDTEAFF.

There are a few counts of this clonotype. V and J are TRBV7-8 and TRBJ1-5, with 8 bases matching TRBD1. Unmatched junction bases numbered 9, after V lost 2 bases and J lost 6 bases. This CDR3 comprises 16 residues. The germline V gene has CDR1 SGHVS and CDR2 FQNEAQ. The DNA for the CDR3 is TGTGCCAGCAGCTTACTAGTAGCAGGGGGCACTCAGCCCCAGCATTTT. It specifies CASSLLVAGGTQPQHF.

V usage is TRBV7-2 and J usage is TRBJ2-3; 7 bases fit TRBD1. This CDR3 comprises 16 residues. In germline, CDR1 is SGHTA, CDR2 FQGNSA. The trim removed 6 bases at V and 1 base at J, leaving 10 bases unmatched. In nucleotides, the CDR3 is TGTGCCAGCAGTTTAAGACCGGGACAGCGCACAGATACGCAGTATTTT. Residues: CASSLRPGQRTDTQYF.

This chain uses TRBV5-1 with TRBJ2-3, with D possibly matching TRBD2 (5 bases). V lost 5 bases and J 1 base, leaving 11 bases between the germline ends. CDR3 length: 14 amino acids. Looked up from germline, CDR1 is SGHRS and CDR2 is YFSETQ. The CDR3 protein is CASRRLGGTDTQYF. As DNA, the CDR3 is TGCGCCAGCAGGAGACTCGGGGGCACAGATACGCAGTATTTT. The full variable domain, its missing parts supplied by reference TRBV5-1 and TRBJ2-3, is KAGVTQTPRYLIKTRGQQVTLSCSPISGHRSVSWYQQTPGQGLQFLFEYFSETQRNKGNFPGRFSGRQFSNSRSEMNVSTLELGDSALYLCASRRLGGTDTQYFGPGTRLTVL.

V usage is TRBV5-6 and J usage is TRBJ2-3; 7 bases map to TRBD1. The length of the CDR3 is 15 residues. Germline CDR1 is SGHDT and CDR2 is YYEEEE. The J segment lost 3 bases and the V segment lost 0 bases, leaving 4 bases of the junction unmatched. This chain's CDR3 is CASSLALRGTDTQYF. For the CDR3, the DNA is TGTGCCAGCAGCTTGGCGCTCAGGGGGACAGATACGCAGTATTTT.

V usage is TRBV6-5 and J usage is TRBJ2-7; 7 nucleotides agree with TRBD1. Germline assignment: CDR1 MNHEY and CDR2 SVGAGI. The CDR3 spans 17 residues. Unmatched junction bases numbered 14, after V lost 0 bases and J lost 6 bases. The CDR3 DNA sequence: TGTGCCAGCAGTTACTCGCCGAGGAGACAGGGATTGCTCGAGCAGTACTTC. It translates to CASSYSPRRQGLLEQYF.

This clonotype was counted a few times. The gene calls are TRBV5-6 and TRBJ1-2, with D maybe TRBD1 (5 bases). Germline V gives CDR1 SGHDT, CDR2 YYEEEE. The V end lost 0 bases, the J end lost 1 base, and 13 bases lay between the germline ends. This CDR3 has 16 amino acids. This CDR3 reads CASSLEGQLINYGYTF. CDR3 nucleotides: TGTGCCAGCAGCTTGGAGGGGCAATTGATTAACTATGGCTACACCTTC. Together with reference TRBV5-6 and TRBJ1-2, the CDR3 gives the full variable domain: DAGVTQSPTHLIKTRGQQVTLRCSPKSGHDTVSWYQQALGQGPQFIFQYYEEEERQRGNFPDRFSGHQFPNYSSELNVNALLLGDSALYLCASSLEGQLINYGYTFGSGTRLTVV.

This clonotype was seen just once. This chain links TRBV7-9 with TRBJ2-7; the D gene is possibly TRBD1 (5 bases). Per the germline V gene, CDR1 is SEHNR and CDR2 is FQNEAQ (reference sequence). V was shortened by 1 base and J by 7 bases, with 11 bases between the two germline ends. The CDR3 runs 13 residues. The CDR3 nucleotides read TGTGCCAGCAGCTTAGAATCCAGGGCGGAGCAGTACTTC. As protein: CASSLESRAEQYF.

This clonotype appeared many times. The chain uses TRBV20-1 and TRBJ1-3; 10 positions match TRBD1. The V segment lost 4 bases and the J segment 4 bases; nucleotides outside the gene matches: 10. The CDR3 extends over 16 amino acids. CDR1 DFQATT and CDR2 SNEGSKA come from the germline V gene (reference sequence). CDR3 sequence reads: CSATRDRGKAGNTIYF. In DNA form, the CDR3 reads TGCAGTGCTACCCGGGACAGGGGCAAAGCGGGAAACACCATATATTTT.

The chain uses TRBV24-1 and TRBJ1-2, with 10 bases identical to TRBD1. This CDR3 has 15 amino acids. Germline CDR1 KGHDR, CDR2 SFDVKD. Trimming removed 9 bases from V and 0 bases from J; junction bases left unmatched: 6. DNA for the CDR3: TGTGCCACCCAGGGGGACAGGGGCTCTAACTATGGCTACACCTTC. Translated: CATQGDRGSNYGYTF.

The V gene is TRBV11-2, the J gene TRBJ2-7, with D uncertain. The CDR3 loop spans 14 amino acids. With 0 bases removed from V and 7 bases from J, the gap between germline ends came to 13 bases. Germline CDR1 and CDR2: SGHAT and FQNNGV. For the CDR3, the DNA is TGTGCCAGCAGCTTAGATCGGGCCGGGCGGGAGCAGTACTTC. Translating gives CASSLDRAGREQYF.

On this clonotype: This could be a read error, since a much larger clone is one nucleotide away. This chain links TRBV7-9 with TRBJ1-2; 8 bases are a match to TRBD1. With V trimmed by 4 bases and J by 4 bases, 2 bases remained unmatched. Germline values: CDR1 SEHNR, CDR2 FQNEAQ (reference sequence). This CDR3 has 13 amino acids. The chain's CDR3 is CASSYGQGYGYTF. The CDR3 DNA is TGTGCCAGCAGCTACGGACAGGGCTATGGCTACACCTTC.